A selection of T cell receptor beta chains follows, all from one sample in a study of T cell responses to AZD1222 COVID-19 vaccine. Generated by immunoSEQ multiplex PCR, the TCRdb table keeps only in-frame clones and is missing some. Among 150,000 or so clones listed, more than 70% were seen once. The sequences come from peripheral blood, collected on day 0 of AZD1222 vaccination. These receptors originate from an adult in good health. Both conserved end residues are part of each CDR3. A D gene is named only where the DNA matches it firmly. Size values are once, few and many counts, or a class for expanded clones, and some rows have none.

j_call	clone_size	d_call	v_call	cdr3_aa	cdr3_nt
TRBJ2-5	-	-	TRBV5-6	CASSLTVQETQYF	TGTGCCAGCAGCTTGACAGTCCAAGAGACCCAGTACTTC
TRBJ1-3	few	-	TRBV28	CASSLYFTGSSGNTIYF	TGTGCCAGCAGTTTATATTTCACAGGTAGCTCTGGAAACACCATATATTTT
TRBJ1-2	-	-	TRBV6-2/TRBV6-3	CASSYVPWGGHGYTF	TGTGCCAGCAGTTATGTTCCTTGGGGGGGCCATGGCTACACCTTC
TRBJ2-3	-	-	TRBV7-2	CASSLASPKGGINTQYF	TGTGCCAGCAGCTTAGCGAGCCCCAAGGGGGGTATTAATACGCAGTATTTT
TRBJ1-1	once	TRBD1	TRBV27	CQTGDRTEAFF	TGTCAAACAGGGGATCGGACTGAAGCTTTCTTT
TRBJ1-2	few	-	TRBV6-2/TRBV6-3	CASSYSSQGRLSYGYTF	TGTGCCAGCAGTTACTCGAGTCAGGGGAGGCTGTCCTATGGCTACACCTTC
TRBJ1-1	-	TRBD1	TRBV19	CASSLPQGATEAFF	TGTGCCAGTAGTCTCCCTCAGGGGGCTACCGAAGCTTTCTTT
TRBJ2-3	-	TRBD2	TRBV7-2	CASSLTSGGPDTQYF	TGTGCCAGCAGCCTAACTAGCGGGGGGCCAGATACGCAGTATTTT
TRBJ1-2	-	TRBD1	TRBV11-3	CASNPTHRGGYTF	TGTGCCAGCAACCCAACGCACAGGGGTGGCTACACCTTC
TRBJ2-5	-	-	TRBV24-1	CATSSRRQGGTQYF	TGTGCCACCAGCTCTCGTCGACAGGGAGGGACCCAGTACTTC
TRBJ2-3	once	TRBD2	TRBV4-3	CASSQDYRSLAGGRYQDF	TGCGCCAGCAGCCAAGATTACAGGTCTCTAGCGGGGGGCCGTTATCAGGATTTT
TRBJ1-5	few	-	TRBV30	CAWSVGSRSHQPQHF	TGTGCCTGGAGTGTAGGATCCCGTTCTCATCAGCCCCAGCATTTT
TRBJ1-4	-	TRBD1	TRBV25-1	CASSRGRRAGTDEKLFF	TGTGCCAGCAGTAGAGGCCGGAGGGCAGGGACAGATGAAAAACTGTTTTTT
TRBJ2-3	-	TRBD1	TRBV7-6	CASSLNPGTGGRDTQYF	TGTGCCAGCAGCTTAAATCCCGGGACAGGGGGTAGGGATACGCAGTATTTT
TRBJ1-2	-	-	TRBV3-1/TRBV3-2	CASSQTRTQGYYGYTF	TGTGCCAGCAGCCAAACTAGAACGCAGGGTTACTATGGCTACACCTTC
TRBJ1-4	few	-	TRBV5-1	CASSSTGQTNEKLFF	TGCGCCAGCAGCTCCACCGGACAGACAAATGAAAAACTGTTTTTT
TRBJ1-3	few	-	TRBV28	CASSWGWGNTIYF	TGTGCCAGCAGCTGGGGGTGGGGAAACACCATATATTTT
TRBJ1-4	-	TRBD1	TRBV7-2	CASSSGTGGAWGEKLFF	TGTGCCAGCAGCTCGGGGACAGGGGGCGCGTGGGGTGAAAAACTGTTTTTT
TRBJ2-3	-	TRBD2	TRBV24-1	CATSDFTGGRTDTQYF	TGTGCCACCAGTGATTTCACGGGGGGGCGGACAGATACGCAGTATTTT
TRBJ1-4	-	-	TRBV27	CASRGLGEKLFF	TGTGCCAGCAGGGGGCTAGGTGAAAAACTGTTTTTT
TRBJ1-4	-	-	TRBV7-2	CASSYQGTNEKLFF	TGTGCCAGCAGCTACCAGGGAACTAATGAAAAACTGTTTTTT
TRBJ1-1	-	-	TRBV7-2	CASSLESEMNTEAFF	TGTGCCAGCAGCTTAGAAAGCGAGATGAACACTGAAGCTTTCTTT
TRBJ1-5	once	TRBD1	TRBV19	CASSMDREQPQHF	TGTGCCAGTAGTATGGACAGGGAACAGCCCCAGCATTTT
TRBJ1-5	-	-	TRBV10-3	CAISENNQPQHF	TGTGCCATCAGTGAGAACAATCAGCCCCAGCATTTT
TRBJ2-7	-	-	TRBV5-8	CASSPTGIHEQYF	TGTGCCAGCAGCCCAACAGGCATCCACGAGCAGTACTTC
TRBJ2-1	-	-	TRBV20-1	CSASDLTGSYNEQFF	TGCAGTGCTAGTGACCTAACAGGGTCCTACAATGAGCAGTTCTTC
TRBJ2-5	-	TRBD2	TRBV6-6	CASKYTSGGQETQYF	TGTGCCAGCAAGTATACTAGCGGGGGTCAAGAGACCCAGTACTTC
TRBJ2-7	-	-	TRBV28	CASTHAASYEQYF	TGTGCCAGCACACATGCCGCAAGCTACGAGCAGTACTTC
TRBJ1-1	-	-	TRBV11-3	CASSLFQGAEAFF	TGTGCCAGCAGCTTATTTCAGGGCGCTGAAGCTTTCTTT
TRBJ1-1	-	-	TRBV3-1/TRBV3-2	CASSLVSSLGTEAFF	TGTGCCAGCAGCCTCGTGTCTTCCTTGGGGACTGAAGCTTTCTTT
TRBJ2-1	-	-	TRBV21-1	CASSAPGGLPGYEQFF	TGTGCCAGCAGCGCCCCAGGGGGGCTACCTGGGTATGAGCAGTTCTTC
TRBJ2-2	-	-	TRBV28	CASSLTSNTGELFF	TGTGCCAGCAGTTTGACAAGCAACACCGGGGAGCTGTTTTTT
TRBJ1-1	-	-	TRBV28	CAIRENTEAFF	TGTGCCATCAGAGAGAACACTGAAGCTTTCTTT
TRBJ2-7	-	-	TRBV21-1	CASSKAPGQGPILPYEQYF	TGTGCCAGCAGCAAAGCGCCGGGACAGGGGCCCATCCTCCCCTACGAGCAGTACTTC
TRBJ1-6	-	TRBD1	TRBV6-5	CASSIRTGTPLHF	TGTGCCAGCAGTATCCGGACAGGGACGCCCCTCCACTTT
TRBJ1-1	-	-	TRBV5-4	CASSSRPGDTEAFF	TGTGCCAGCAGCTCTAGGCCAGGGGACACTGAAGCTTTCTTT
TRBJ2-7	-	TRBD1	TRBV5-5	CASSGQGVRNEQYF	TGTGCCAGCAGCGGACAGGGGGTTAGGAACGAGCAGTACTTC
TRBJ1-5	once	-	TRBV19	CASSPYRGPNQPQHF	TGTGCCAGTAGTCCGTACCGGGGGCCGAATCAGCCCCAGCATTTT
TRBJ2-3	-	TRBD2	TRBV3-1/TRBV3-2	CASSQDSGGDTDTQYF	TGTGCCAGCAGCCAAGATAGCGGGGGGGACACAGATACGCAGTATTTT
TRBJ1-4	-	-	TRBV7-8	CASTPVRVVTNEKLFF	TGTGCCAGCACCCCCGTCAGGGTTGTGACTAATGAAAAACTGTTTTTT
TRBJ1-6	once	TRBD1	TRBV6-1	CASSDRQGGKSPLHF	TGTGCCAGCAGTGACCGACAGGGGGGAAAGTCACCCCTCCACTTT
TRBJ1-5	-	-	TRBV28	CASSPFGQLRGQPQHF	TGTGCCAGCAGTCCCTTCGGGCAGTTAAGAGGTCAGCCCCAGCATTTT
TRBJ1-2	-	-	TRBV7-2	CASSWLQENYGYTF	TGTGCCAGCAGCTGGTTACAGGAAAACTATGGCTACACCTTC
TRBJ2-5	-	-	TRBV30	CEVESSQTQYF	TGTGAGGTCGAGTCGTCGCAGACCCAGTACTTC
TRBJ2-1	-	TRBD2	TRBV12-5	CASGLTPAGVVNEQFF	TGTGCTAGTGGTTTGACCCCTGCGGGAGTTGTCAATGAGCAGTTCTTC
TRBJ1-5	few	TRBD1	TRBV29-1	CSVRTGGEQPQHF	TGCAGCGTACGGACAGGGGGGGAGCAGCCCCAGCATTTT
TRBJ2-7	-	-	TRBV3-1/TRBV3-2	CASSQETSDRRYEQYF	TGTGCCAGCAGCCAAGAGACCTCGGACCGCCGATACGAGCAGTACTTC
TRBJ2-1	once	TRBD2	TRBV9	CASSVGREGVYNEQFF	TGTGCCAGCAGCGTAGGGCGGGAGGGGGTCTACAATGAGCAGTTCTTC